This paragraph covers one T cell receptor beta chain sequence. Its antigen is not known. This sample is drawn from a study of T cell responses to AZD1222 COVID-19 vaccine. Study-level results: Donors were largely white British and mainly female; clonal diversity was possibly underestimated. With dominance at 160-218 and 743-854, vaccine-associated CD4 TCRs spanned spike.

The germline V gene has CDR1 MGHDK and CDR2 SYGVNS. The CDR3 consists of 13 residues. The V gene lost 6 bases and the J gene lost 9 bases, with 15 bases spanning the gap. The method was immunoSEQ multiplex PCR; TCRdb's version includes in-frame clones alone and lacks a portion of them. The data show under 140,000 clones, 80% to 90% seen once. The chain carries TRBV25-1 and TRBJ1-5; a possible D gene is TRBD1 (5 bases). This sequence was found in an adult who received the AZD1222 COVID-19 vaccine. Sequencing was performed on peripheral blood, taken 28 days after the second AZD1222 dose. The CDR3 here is CASRGWAQGPQHF. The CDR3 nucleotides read TGTGCCAGCAGGGGGTGGGCCCAGGGGCCCCAGCATTTT.